Each of the 10 T cell receptor beta chains below was sequenced from the same sample in a study of early T cells in non-severe SARS-CoV-2 infection. From the 5' RACE reads, TCRdb called clonotypes with MiXCR, one entry per CDR3 protein. The repertoire consists of 80,000 to 95,000 distinct CDR3 sequences, with 16% occurring once and the leading ten covering around 4.9%. The specimen comprised whole blood, sampled at baseline. The source is an adult who was a healthcare worker with PCR-confirmed SARS-CoV-2 infection or an uninfected control (not recorded which).

This clonotype was seen a few times. This chain connects TRBV2 to TRBJ2-1; D is possibly TRBD1 or TRBD2 (6 bases each). Trimming removed 7 bases from V and 0 bases from J, with 22 bases in between. This CDR3 is 18 amino acids long. The V gene's germline CDR1 is SNHLY and CDR2 FYNNEI. The CDR3 coding sequence is TGTGCCAGCACCTGGGGGCAGCGAGGGAGGAGCTCCTACAATGAGCAGTTCTTC. Translated, it gives CASTWGQRGRSSYNEQFF.

The chain couples TRBV7-2 to TRBJ2-3, with unresolved D. Germline V gene sequence: CDR1 SGHTA, CDR2 FQGNSA. V was clipped by 6 bases and J by 7 bases, with 17 bases between them. There are 14 residues in the CDR3. CDR3 DNA: TGTGCCAGCAGTCCAGGACGGGCTGGAAATACGCAGTATTTT. Translation gives CASSPGRAGNTQYF.

The sample holds many counts of this clonotype. The chain couples TRBV28 to TRBJ1-5; perhaps TRBD1 as D (5 bases). The germline V and J ends were trimmed by 4 bases and 7 bases, with 11 bases remaining between them. Germline V gene lookup returns CDR1 MDHEN and CDR2 SYDVKM. There are 13 residues in the CDR3. The CDR3 sequence: CASSSTGGQPQHF. In DNA form, the CDR3 reads TGTGCCAGCAGTTCCACAGGTGGCCAGCCCCAGCATTTT.

The chain joins TRBV4-3 to TRBJ2-3, with D unresolved. The CDR3 totals 15 residues. Between the trimmed V and J ends, which lost 4 bases and 2 bases, there was a span of 13 bases. From germline, CDR1 is LGHNA and CDR2 YSLEER. The CDR3 nucleotides read TGCGCCAGCAGCCTAAGACTCGAAAACACAGATACGCAGTATTTT. It yields the protein CASSLRLENTDTQYF.

Turning to this clonotype: One end of the junction does not line up with germline, which may come from a read error. The chain couples TRBV6-1 to TRBJ2-1; 9 bases fit TRBD2. This CDR3 spans 17 amino acids. CDR1 is MNHNS, CDR2 SASEGT, per germline. CDR3 protein: CASREASGIIVNNEQFF. The CDR3, as DNA: TGTGCCAGCAGGGAAGCTAGCGGGATTATTGTAAACAATGAGCAGTTCTTC.

The rearrangement joins TRBV29-1 to TRBJ1-3; perhaps TRBD1 as D (6 bases). The germline gives CDR1 SQVTM, CDR2 ANQGSEA. V lost 4 bases and J 4 bases, leaving 11 bases between the germline ends. This CDR3 spans 13 amino acids. In DNA form, the CDR3 reads TGCAGCGTTGCCACAGGGTTGGGAAACACCATATATTTT. Protein: CSVATGLGNTIYF.

This clonotype was counted only a few times. This sequence joins TRBV12-3 or TRBV12-4 and TRBJ2-1; a weak D match, TRBD1 (5 bases). The CDR3 has 14 residues. Trimming pared 2 bases from V and 8 bases from J, leaving 13 bases between. CDR3: CASSLSRVNHEQFF. For the CDR3, the DNA is TGTGCCAGCAGTTTAAGCAGGGTAAACCATGAGCAGTTCTTC.

This rearrangement joins TRBV28 to TRBJ2-3; no reliable D call. Germline CDR1 and CDR2: MDHEN and SYDVKM. Trimming stripped 2 bases from V and 1 base from J, with 10 bases between. The CDR3 extends over 15 amino acids. The DNA of the CDR3 is TGTGCCAGCAGTTTACGGACCGGGCGCACAGATACGCAGTATTTT. Its translation is CASSLRTGRTDTQYF.

This chain links TRBV7-2 with TRBJ1-6; TRBD1 is a possible D gene (5 bases). Germline V gene data show CDR1 as SGHTA and CDR2 as FQGNSA. Trimming pared 3 bases from V and 11 bases from J, leaving 17 bases between. This CDR3 spans 15 amino acids. CDR3 in amino acids: CASSFRQDLRAPLHF. DNA for the CDR3: TGTGCCAGCAGCTTCCGCCAGGACCTCAGGGCACCCCTCCACTTT.

This clonotype has only a few counts. This rearrangement joins TRBV28 to TRBJ2-7, with D uncertain. Trimming took off 3 bases at V and 2 bases at J, with 8 bases between the two ends. The germline V gene encodes CDR1 MDHEN and CDR2 SYDVKM. The CDR3 totals 13 residues. The CDR3 loop reads CASSFGGTYEQYF. Here the CDR3 DNA reads TGTGCCAGCAGTTTTGGCGGAACCTACGAGCAGTACTTC.